This TCR beta chain came from a study of early T cells in non-severe SARS-CoV-2 infection. V was shortened by 9 bases and J by 8 bases, with 16 bases between the two germline ends. This CDR3 has 13 residues. Germline V gene lookup returns CDR1 MGHDK and CDR2 SYGVNS. TCRdb redid the calling of the 5' RACE reads with MiXCR, one entry per CDR3 protein. The table includes 80,000 to 95,000 distinct CDR3 sequences, around 16% detected once. This clonotype was found many times. The TCR originated in an adult who was a healthcare worker with PCR-confirmed SARS-CoV-2 infection or an uninfected control (not recorded which). The chain is built from TRBV25-1 and TRBJ1-4, with D perhaps TRBD1 (5 bases). Material: whole blood, obtained at baseline. CDR3 nucleotide sequence: TGTGCCAGTGGCCTGGGGGATAGCGAAAAACTGTTTTTT. This sequence encodes CASGLGDSEKLFF.